The next 28 T cell receptor beta chains were all read from a single sample in a study of OX40 agonist ivuxolimab in advanced cancers. Libraries were prepared by immunoSEQ multiplex PCR; TCRdb keeps only in-frame clonotypes and omits some of them. Found here are under 40,000 clones, over 75% of them singletons; the top ten hold around 20%. The material sequenced was CD4+ or CD8+ T cells sorted from blood, taken in a trial of the OX40 agonist ivuxolimab. These receptors were obtained from an adult with an advanced solid tumor such as melanoma, head and neck, liver or kidney cancer.

This sequence joins TRBV13 and TRBJ2-3; TRBD2 matches 11 bases. Germline values: CDR1 PRHDT, CDR2 FYEKMQ (reference sequence). Trimming took 0 bases from V and 4 from J; bases not matched to a gene: 0. This CDR3 spans 15 amino acids. The CDR3 DNA follows: TGTGCCAGCAGCTTAGGTAGCGGGGGGGCAGATACGCAGTATTTT. Translating gives CASSLGSGGADTQYF.

The chain joins TRBV7-9 to TRBJ1-2; no clear D gene. The CDR3 spans 14 residues. The ends were cut back, 6 bases at V and 1 base at J, with 12 bases in the middle. Germline V gene data show CDR1 as SEHNR and CDR2 as FQNEAQ (reference sequence). The CDR3 here is CASSPSDFNYGYTF. The CDR3, as DNA: TGTGCCAGCAGTCCCTCGGACTTTAACTATGGCTACACCTTC.

The chain is built from TRBV29-1 and TRBJ1-6; D is unresolved. This CDR3 has 15 residues. CDR1 SQVTM and CDR2 ANQGSEA come from the germline V gene. Trimming stripped 8 bases from V and 8 bases from J, with 22 bases between. CDR3 bases: TGCAGCCCCCCCGCGAGCCAAGGTAGTGATTCACCCCTCCACTTT. As protein: CSPPASQGSDSPLHF.

V usage is TRBV30 and J usage is TRBJ1-1, with TRBD1 identical over 8 bases. Unmatched junction bases numbered 4, after V lost 3 bases and J lost 4 bases. Germline CDR1 reads GTSNPN; CDR2 reads SVGIG (reference sequence). The CDR3 consists of 13 residues. CDR3 DNA sequence: TGTGCCTGGAGCCAACAGGGGGGCACTGAAGCTTTCTTT. Translation gives CAWSQQGGTEAFF. Drawing the rest from reference TRBV30 and TRBJ1-1, the complete variable domain is SQTIHQWPATLVQPVGSPLSLECTVEGTSNPNLYWYRQAAGRGLQLLFYSVGIGQISSEVPQNLSASRPQDRQFILSSKKLLLSDSGFYLCAWSQQGGTEAFFGQGTRLTVV.

The chain combines TRBV5-8 with TRBJ1-2; D uncertain. V was shortened by 2 bases and J by 7 bases, with 18 bases between the two germline ends. The CDR3 length is 15 residues. The germline V gene has CDR1 SGHTS and CDR2 YDEGEE. In DNA form, the CDR3 reads TGTGCCAGCAGCTTAGACTGGGCTCCTCTATCTGGCTACACCTTC. It is translated as CASSLDWAPLSGYTF.

The chain recombines TRBV4-3 with TRBJ2-7; D is perhaps TRBD1 (6 bases). V lost 2 bases to trimming and J lost 5 bases, with 16 bases between them. Germline values: CDR1 LGHNA, CDR2 YSLEER. The CDR3 is 15 residues long. The CDR3 here is CASSQNTGFLHEQYF. Here the CDR3 DNA reads TGCGCCAGCAGCCAAAACACAGGGTTTCTTCACGAGCAGTACTTC.

CDR3 sequence reads: CASSKAGLLQPEQFF. Written as DNA, the CDR3 is TGTGCCAGCAGCAAAGCGGGGTTACTTCAACCTGAGCAGTTCTTC. V and J are TRBV14 and TRBJ2-1, with 7 positions matching TRBD2. CDR3 length equals 15 residues. After removal of 5 bases from V and 9 bases from J, the junction contained 13 bases not matched to a gene. In germline, CDR1 is SGHDN, CDR2 FVKESK.

The chain employs TRBV5-1 and TRBJ2-1; 7 bases align to TRBD2. The V segment lost 5 bases and the J segment 2 bases; nucleotides outside the gene matches: 10. Germline V gives CDR1 SGHRS, CDR2 YFSETQ. The CDR3 is 16 amino acids. CDR3: CASSSSSGLTYNEQFF. Written as DNA, the CDR3 is TGCGCCAGCAGTTCATCTAGCGGCCTCACCTACAATGAGCAGTTCTTC.

The chain has TRBV19 and TRBJ2-2, with 9 bases matching TRBD2. The CDR3 totals 15 residues. Per the germline V gene, CDR1 is LNHDA and CDR2 is SQIVND (reference sequence). Trimming took 6 bases from V and 0 from J; bases not matched to a gene: 2. CDR3 in DNA: TGTGCCAGTAGAGCGGGGGGTGCGAACACCGGGGAGCTGTTTTTT. This translates into CASRAGGANTGELFF.

The chain employs TRBV25-1 and TRBJ1-1, with no clear D. Germline V CDR1 and CDR2: MGHDK, SYGVNS. The V and J ends lost 3 bases and 10 bases respectively, with 12 bases between them. This CDR3 is built from 12 residues. The CDR3 region is CASSDGPEGAFF. The CDR3 nucleotides are TGTGCCAGCAGTGATGGCCCAGAGGGAGCTTTCTTT.

V gene TRBV19 combines with J gene TRBJ2-7, with D possibly matching TRBD1 (6 bases). Germline V gene data show CDR1 as LNHDA and CDR2 as SQIVND (reference sequence). Between the trimmed V and J ends, which lost 5 bases and 2 bases, there was a span of 7 bases. This CDR3 is built from 12 residues. The CDR3 reads CASSAGAYEQYF. The DNA of the CDR3 is TGTGCCAGTAGTGCAGGGGCCTACGAGCAGTACTTC.

J is TRBJ1-5 and V is TRBV19; possibly TRBD1 for D (5 bases). CDR3 size: 15 residues. Trimming took off 1 base at V and 3 bases at J, with 10 bases between the two ends. Germline V CDR1 and CDR2: LNHDA, SQIVND (reference sequence). This chain's CDR3 is CASSIAQGSNQPQHF. The CDR3 nucleotides read TGTGCCAGTAGTATAGCCCAGGGTTCCAATCAGCCCCAGCATTTT. The full variable domain, rest sourced from reference TRBV19 and TRBJ1-5, is DGGITQSPKYLFRKEGQNVTLSCEQNLNHDAMYWYRQDPGQGLRLIYYSQIVNDFQKGDIAEGYSVSREKKESFPLTVTSAQKNPTAFYLCASSIAQGSNQPQHFGDGTRLSIL.

The J gene is TRBJ2-7, the V gene TRBV10-3; tentatively, D is TRBD2 (5 bases). The CDR3 is 13 amino acids. Germline CDR1 is ENHRY and CDR2 is SYGVKD. V lost 6 bases to trimming and J lost 2 bases, with 11 bases between them. CDR3 residues: CAIREDGAYEQYF. The CDR3 DNA reads TGTGCCATCAGGGAGGACGGTGCCTACGAGCAGTACTTC.

V gene TRBV5-4 combines with J gene TRBJ2-2, with 9 nucleotides matching TRBD1. This CDR3 is built from 15 residues. Germline CDR1 SGHNT, CDR2 YYREEE (reference sequence). Trimming at V came to 9 bases and at J to 7 bases, leaving 13 bases not matched to a gene. DNA for the CDR3: TGTGCCACCTCCAACAGGGGGCTAGGAAACGGGGAGCTGTTTTTT. It specifies CATSNRGLGNGELFF.

This clone was detected only once. V gene TRBV6-1 combines with J gene TRBJ1-2, with D perhaps TRBD1 (5 bases). V lost 6 bases and J 1 base, leaving 12 bases between the germline ends. CDR1 is MNHNS, CDR2 SASEGT, per germline. The CDR3 covers 14 residues. The CDR3 DNA is TGTGCCAGCAGCACCTCCGGGGGTAACTATGGCTACACCTTC. Protein sequence: CASSTSGGNYGYTF.

V and J are TRBV6-1 and TRBJ1-5; D gene uncertain. CDR3 length: 14 residues. Trimming pared 3 bases from V and 7 bases from J, leaving 13 bases between. Germline V gene data show CDR1 as MNHNS and CDR2 as SASEGT. The CDR3 nucleotides are TGTGCCAGCAGTGAGGACTATACTAGGCAGCCCCAGCATTTT. Translation gives CASSEDYTRQPQHF.

The rearrangement uses TRBV6-1 and TRBJ2-1; no reliable D call. The V end was cut by 6 bases, the J end by 4 bases, with 13 bases between. The CDR3 contains 14 residues. Germline CDR1 is MNHNS and CDR2 is SASEGT. CDR3 DNA: TGTGCCAGCAGAGTCTACGACGGTTACAATGAGCAGTTCTTC. Translated, it gives CASRVYDGYNEQFF.

V usage is TRBV5-1 and J usage is TRBJ2-7; D gene uncertain. This CDR3 region has 15 residues. CDR1 SGHRS and CDR2 YFSETQ come from the germline V gene. Trimming removed 1 base from V and 0 bases from J, with 11 bases in between. DNA of the CDR3: TGCGCCAGCAGCTTGAGCTATGGAATCTCCTACGAGCAGTACTTC. Amino acid sequence: CASSLSYGISYEQYF.

V usage is TRBV25-1 and J usage is TRBJ2-7; D is possibly TRBD1 (6 bases). This CDR3 is 15 amino acids long. In germline, CDR1 is MGHDK, CDR2 SYGVNS. V lost 6 bases and J 2 bases, leaving 17 bases between the germline ends. CDR3 bases: TGTGCCAGCAGCCAACCCGGGACACGAACCTACGAGCAGTACTTC. It is translated as CASSQPGTRTYEQYF.

The genes are TRBV4-3 and TRBJ2-2, with D hard to call. CDR3 length equals 14 residues. Trimming shortened V by 0 bases and J by 1 base, and 3 bases separated the two germline ends. Germline values: CDR1 LGHNA, CDR2 YSLEER. The CDR3 nucleotides are TGCGCCAGCAGCCAAGAATGGAACACCGGGGAGCTGTTTTTT. This sequence encodes CASSQEWNTGELFF.

V is TRBV7-9 and J is TRBJ2-7; a possible D gene is TRBD1 (6 bases). This CDR3 region has 12 residues. Germline V gene lookup returns CDR1 SEHNR and CDR2 FQNEAQ (reference sequence). Deletions cut 4 bases from V and 4 bases from J, with 8 bases between. CDR3 residues: CASSSRGYEQYF. The CDR3 region has the DNA TGTGCCAGCAGCTCCAGGGGTTACGAGCAGTACTTC.

V gene TRBV27 combines with J gene TRBJ1-1; tentative D call: TRBD1 (5 bases). Germline V gives CDR1 MNHEY, CDR2 SMNVEV (reference sequence). CDR3 length equals 14 residues. Between the trimmed V and J ends, which lost 9 bases and 1 base, there was a span of 15 bases. The DNA of the CDR3 is TGTGCCAGTCGGTCCCAGGGATCGAACACTGAAGCTTTCTTT. Its protein product is CASRSQGSNTEAFF.

This chain links TRBV5-1 with TRBJ2-7; 9 nucleotides line up with TRBD2. CDR3 length equals 13 residues. Trimming took 4 bases from V and 4 from J; bases not matched to a gene: 3. Germline loops: CDR1 SGHRS, CDR2 YFSETQ. CDR3: CASSVAGEYEQYF. The CDR3 nucleotides are TGCGCCAGCAGCGTAGCGGGGGAATACGAGCAGTACTTC.

This clone turned up a few times. The chain combines TRBV11-2 with TRBJ1-1; D unclear. V lost 3 bases and J 4 bases, leaving 6 bases between the germline ends. The germline gives CDR1 SGHAT, CDR2 FQNNGV. This CDR3 has 12 residues. The CDR3 region is CASSFKGTEAFF. The CDR3 DNA reads as TGTGCCAGCAGCTTCAAGGGCACTGAAGCTTTCTTT.

DNA for the CDR3: TGCAGCGTTGAGGGGGGCCCGGGGCTGTTTTTT. Translation: CSVEGGPGLFF. V usage is TRBV29-1 and J usage is TRBJ1-4; possible D gene TRBD1, 6 bases. The CDR3 extends over 11 amino acids. V dropped 3 bases and J dropped 14 bases, with 13 bases sitting between them. CDR1 and CDR2 (germline): SQVTM, ANQGSEA. Complete variable domain (other parts from reference TRBV29-1 and TRBJ1-4): SAVISQKPSRDICQRGTSLTIQCQVDSQVTMMFWYRQQPGQSLTLIATANQGSEATYESGFVIDKFPISRPNLTFSTLTVSNMSPEDSSIYLCSVEGGPGLFFGSGTQLSVL.

The V gene is TRBV6-1, the J gene TRBJ2-7; tentatively, D is TRBD1 or TRBD2 (5 bases each). The CDR3 consists of 14 residues. Germline V CDR1 and CDR2: MNHNS, SASEGT. Between the trimmed V and J ends, which lost 2 bases and 2 bases, there was a span of 10 bases. DNA of the CDR3: TGTGCCAGCAGTGAATGGGACCAGACCTACGAGCAGTACTTC. It specifies CASSEWDQTYEQYF.

This chain links TRBV6-5 with TRBJ1-1, with a tentative D call TRBD1 (5 bases). V lost 6 bases and J lost 1, with 9 bases in between. In germline, CDR1 is MNHEY, CDR2 SVGAGI. There are 13 residues in the CDR3. The CDR3 spells CASSLDRNTEAFF. The CDR3 DNA follows: TGTGCCAGCAGCCTCGACAGGAACACTGAAGCTTTCTTT.

This sequence joins TRBV27 and TRBJ2-7; 9 bases are shared with TRBD1. The germline CDR1 and CDR2 sequences are MNHEY and SMNVEV (reference sequence). With V trimmed by 6 bases and J by 7 bases, 10 bases remained unmatched. The CDR3 runs 14 residues. The CDR3 is CASRPLQGAGEQYF. The CDR3 DNA sequence: TGTGCCAGCAGGCCCTTACAGGGGGCGGGGGAGCAGTACTTC.